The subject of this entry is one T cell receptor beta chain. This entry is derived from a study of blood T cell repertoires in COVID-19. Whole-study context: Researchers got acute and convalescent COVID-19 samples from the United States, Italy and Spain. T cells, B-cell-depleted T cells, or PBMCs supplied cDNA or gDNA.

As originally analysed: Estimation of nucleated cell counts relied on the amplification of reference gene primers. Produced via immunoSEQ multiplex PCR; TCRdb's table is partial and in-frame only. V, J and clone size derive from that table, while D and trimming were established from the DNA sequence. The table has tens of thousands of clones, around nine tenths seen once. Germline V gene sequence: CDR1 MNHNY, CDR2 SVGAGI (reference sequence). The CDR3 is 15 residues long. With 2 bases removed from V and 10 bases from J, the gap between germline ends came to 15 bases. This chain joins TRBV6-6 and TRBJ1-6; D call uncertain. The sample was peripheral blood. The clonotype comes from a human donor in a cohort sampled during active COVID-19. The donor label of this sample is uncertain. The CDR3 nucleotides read TGTGCCAGCAGTTACGGGGAGGGAAGTGGGTCACCCCTCCACTTT. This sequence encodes CASSYGEGSGSPLHF.